These T cell receptor beta chains were read from a single sample in a study of pediatric ulcerative colitis. Using immunoSEQ multiplex PCR, the repertoire was profiled, and TCRdb retains in-frame clones only, with some absent. Among 60,000 or so clones, over 70% were seen once, and the ten largest hold about 5.2%. Sequencing was carried out using blood. The receptors stem from a boy under 18 with moderate ulcerative colitis. The CDR3 runs from the conserved cysteine through the conserved F or W. Each record gives: D gene, clone size, J gene, V gene, CDR3 protein, CDR3 DNA. D genes are given only for firm matches. Expanded clones get a size class; other rows say once, few or many, or leave the size out.

-	-	TRBJ1-1	TRBV9	CASSVGGGPTEAFF	TGTGCCAGCAGCGTAGGTGGGGGGCCCACTGAAGCTTTCTTT
-	-	TRBJ1-2	TRBV13	CASSSSGTPYPDGYTF	TGTGCCAGCAGCTCTTCCGGGACACCCTATCCGGATGGCTACACCTTC
TRBD2	-	TRBJ2-2	TRBV19	CASGPSGGAFPGELFF	TGTGCCAGTGGACCTAGCGGGGGGGCTTTCCCCGGGGAGCTGTTTTTT
TRBD1	-	TRBJ2-1	TRBV9	CASSDRGSSYNEQFF	TGTGCCAGCAGCGACAGGGGAAGCTCCTACAATGAGCAGTTCTTC
-	-	TRBJ2-3	TRBV10-3	CAISESERTTDTQYF	TGTGCCATCAGTGAGTCAGAGCGGACCACAGATACGCAGTATTTT
TRBD1	-	TRBJ1-2	TRBV9	CASSVEDRTNYGYTF	TGTGCCAGCAGCGTAGAGGACAGGACTAACTATGGCTACACCTTC
TRBD1	-	TRBJ1-4	TRBV5-1	CASSPRTGAGGGLFF	TGCGCCAGCAGCCCAAGAACAGGGGCAGGAGGTGGACTGTTTTTT
-	few	TRBJ1-5	TRBV9	CASSVDLGPNQPQHF	TGTGCCAGCAGCGTAGACCTTGGTCCCAATCAGCCCCAGCATTTT
-	-	TRBJ2-7	TRBV6-1	CASSSVGFEQYF	TGTGCCAGCAGCAGTGTGGGGTTCGAGCAGTACTTC
TRBD1	once	TRBJ1-1	TRBV5-6	CASSLWTGLTNTEAFF	TGTGCCAGCAGCTTATGGACAGGGCTGACGAACACTGAAGCTTTCTTT
-	-	TRBJ2-1	TRBV7-2	CASSLGNTQGIGYNEQFF	TGTGCCAGCAGCTTGGGCAATACTCAGGGGATAGGTTACAATGAGCAGTTCTTC
TRBD2	-	TRBJ2-1	TRBV9	CASSVEGLAPNEQFF	TGTGCCAGCAGCGTAGAGGGACTAGCCCCCAATGAGCAGTTCTTC
TRBD1	-	TRBJ1-4	TRBV27	CASSGDRGREKLFF	TGTGCCAGCAGTGGGGACAGGGGCCGTGAAAAACTGTTTTTT
TRBD2	-	TRBJ2-2	TRBV6-4	CASSLLAGGDGELFF	TGTGCCAGCAGTTTACTAGCGGGAGGAGACGGGGAGCTGTTTTTT
-	-	TRBJ2-1	TRBV10-3	CASNGGLNEQFF	TGTGCCTCGAACGGAGGGCTAAATGAGCAGTTCTTC
TRBD1	-	TRBJ1-5	TRBV5-6	CASTISRGQGRYSNQPQHF	TGTGCCAGCACCATTTCCAGGGGACAGGGGCGTTATAGCAATCAGCCCCAGCATTTT
-	-	TRBJ2-7	TRBV27	CASRSSGVGEQYF	TGTGCCAGCAGGTCCTCAGGGGTAGGCGAGCAGTACTTC
-	once	TRBJ1-3	TRBV4-1	CASSQAPGNTIYF	TGCGCCAGCAGCCAAGCCCCTGGAAACACCATATATTTT
-	few	TRBJ1-2	TRBV7-6	CASSLAIGLGGGYTF	TGTGCCAGCAGCTTAGCGATCGGCCTGGGGGGTGGCTACACCTTC
TRBD1	once	TRBJ2-7	TRBV25-1	CASGGTGSYEQYF	TGTGCCAGCGGGGGGACAGGTTCCTACGAGCAGTACTTC
-	few	TRBJ1-1	TRBV7-9	CASSLYGEGLNTEAFF	TGTGCCAGCAGCTTATATGGGGAGGGCTTGAACACTGAAGCTTTCTTT
TRBD1	-	TRBJ2-5	TRBV6-1	CASSVRRQGSGETQYF	TGTGCCAGCAGTGTACGTCGACAGGGAAGTGGAGAGACCCAGTACTTC
-	once	TRBJ1-2	TRBV11-2	CASSYGTNYGYTF	TGTGCCAGCAGCTACGGGACAAACTATGGCTACACCTTC
-	-	TRBJ1-2	TRBV27	CASSLSGTHGYTF	TGTGCCAGCAGTTTATCTGGGACCCATGGCTACACCTTC
-	-	TRBJ2-5	TRBV5-6	CASSDQETQYF	TGTGCCAGCAGCGATCAAGAGACCCAGTACTTC
-	-	TRBJ1-1	TRBV9	CASSVGGEETEAFF	TGTGCCAGCAGCGTAGGGGGGGAAGAAACTGAAGCTTTCTTT
TRBD1	-	TRBJ1-6	TRBV6-5	CASSYSSRGQSPLHF	TGTGCCAGCAGTTACTCGAGCAGGGGGCAGTCACCCCTCCACTTT
TRBD2	-	TRBJ2-4	TRBV7-2	CASSLGAGAIKNIQYF	TGTGCCAGCAGCTTAGGAGCGGGGGCGATCAAAAACATTCAGTACTTC